This TCR beta chain emerged from a study of cytotoxic CD8 clonotypes in ibrutinib-treated CLL. The study, taken as a whole, reports: Whereas clonality rose at ibrutinib response, it declined toward baseline at progression. Private clonotypes, not public ones, expanded at ibrutinib response.

About this clone itself: Its antigen is not identified.

Trimming removed 4 bases from V and 3 bases from J, with 9 bases in between. The V gene's germline CDR1 is SGHKS and CDR2 YYEKEE (reference sequence). This CDR3 has 13 amino acids. Method: immunoSEQ multiplex PCR; TCRdb's copy keeps in-frame clones and lacks some. The table records over 120,000 clones, around 76% of them present only once. Genomic DNA in a quantity of about 2 micrograms was derived from cryopreserved PBMCs for TCR beta libraries. This specimen was PBMCs, taken after 24 months of ibrutinib treatment. The sequence was obtained from a human donor with chronic lymphocytic leukemia. The chain employs TRBV5-5 and TRBJ2-3, with D uncertain. For the CDR3, the DNA is TGTGCCAGCAGCCGGCAGGTTACAGATACGCAGTATTTT. Protein product: CASSRQVTDTQYF.